This T cell receptor beta chain stems from a study of CD8 T cells in Susac syndrome. Across the whole study: Patients with Susac syndrome who were sequenced included more than 5 with active disease and eight or nine in remission. Patients with Susac syndrome were therapy-naive, on corticosteroids, or on intravenous immunoglobulin alone at blood draw.

An amount of RNA that ranged from roughly 0.5 to 1 ug was reverse transcribed with random hexamers. TCRdb recomputed calls from the immunoSEQ multiplex PCR reads with MiXCR, one row per CDR3 protein. The table records roughly 200,000 distinct CDR3 sequences, just under 95% of them present only once. Sequencing used CD4+ T cells from PBMCs. This TCR was sampled from a human donor with Susac syndrome.

The DNA of the CDR3 is TGTGCCAGCAGCTCGGGACTAGCGGGAGCCGATGAGCAGTTCTTC. This sequence encodes CASSSGLAGADEQFF. This sequence joins TRBV5-4 and TRBJ2-1, with 14 nucleotides matching TRBD2. The V segment lost 3 bases and the J segment 8 bases; nucleotides outside the gene matches: 4. Germline-derived CDR1 and CDR2 are SGHNT and YYREEE (reference sequence). The CDR3 spans 15 residues.